The clone carrying this T cell receptor beta chain was seen only a few times. As yet, its antigen is unknown. Incorporated into the TCR beta cDNA libraries were unique molecular identifiers, which served to reduce PCR and sequencing biases. TCRdb re-called the PCR reads with MiXCR, one entry per CDR3 protein. The table lists roughly 600,000 distinct CDR3 sequences, roughly 47% of them singletons, with around 1.7% in the top ten. The data originate from a study of post-analysis software for immune sequencing data. Study-wide results and caveats: Diversity measured as normalized Chao1 was significantly lower in multiple sclerosis patients than in controls.

The specimen was blood. This receptor was obtained from a girl between 5 and 17 years old with multiple sclerosis.

The CDR3 DNA reads TGCGCCAGCAGCCAATCTGGGACAGGGGATGAAAAACTGTTTTTT. Translating it yields CASSQSGTGDEKLFF. The chain uses TRBV4-1 and TRBJ1-4; the match to TRBD1 covers 10 bases. The CDR3 has 15 amino acids. Germline V gene lookup returns CDR1 MGHRA and CDR2 YSYEKL. V was clipped by 2 bases and J by 6 bases; unmatched bases: 3.